This TCR beta chain was sequenced for a study of T-cell reconstitution after alpha-beta-depleted transplantation in children. Study-wide findings and caveats: Reported findings indicate that, about two months after transplant, alpha-beta T cells came from several hundred expanded clones, which were derived from non-depleted graft cells. Some patients' high day-60 TCRbeta diversity was traced to surviving recipient T cells and thymic progenitors. By one year post-transplant, T-cell counts and diversity largely arose from T cells that were newly produced.

This clonotype showed up many times. As yet, its antigen is unknown. Unique molecular identifiers were used in preparing the TCRbeta library. TCRdb fed the PCR reads into MiXCR, producing one record per CDR3 protein. The data contain some 300,000 distinct CDR3 sequences, approximately 7.3% of them singletons. The receptor comes from a female patient between 2 and 15 years old who had a stem cell transplant for Fanconi anemia, so the T cells may come from the graft donor. Sample: peripheral blood, taken 360 days after TCRalphabeta/CD19-depleted stem cell transplant.

CDR3 bases: TGCGCCAGCAGCCAAGAAGCAACAGGGACCGGCTACACCTTC. Amino acids: CASSQEATGTGYTF. V usage is TRBV4-3 and J usage is TRBJ1-2; tentatively, D is TRBD1 (6 bases). Germline V gives CDR1 LGHNA, CDR2 YSLEER. The CDR3 has 14 residues. V was cut by 0 bases and J by 8 bases, with 13 bases left in between.